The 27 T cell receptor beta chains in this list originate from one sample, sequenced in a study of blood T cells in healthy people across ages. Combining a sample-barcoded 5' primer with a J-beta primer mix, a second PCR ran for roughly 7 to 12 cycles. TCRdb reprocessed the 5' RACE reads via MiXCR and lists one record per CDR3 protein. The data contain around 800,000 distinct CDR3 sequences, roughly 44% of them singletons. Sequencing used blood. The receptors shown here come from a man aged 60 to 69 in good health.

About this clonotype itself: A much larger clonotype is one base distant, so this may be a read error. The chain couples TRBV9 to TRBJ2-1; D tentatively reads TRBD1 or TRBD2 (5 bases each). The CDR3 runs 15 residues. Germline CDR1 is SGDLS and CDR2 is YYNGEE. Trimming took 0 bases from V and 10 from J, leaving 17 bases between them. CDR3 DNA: TGTGCCAGCAGCGTAGGGGACGTCCCTACCTACGAGCAGTTCTTC. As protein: CASSVGDVPTYEQFF. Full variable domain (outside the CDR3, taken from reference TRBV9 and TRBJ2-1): DSGVTQTPKHLITATGQRVTLRCSPRSGDLSVYWYQQSLDQGLQFLIQYYNGEERAKGNILERFSAQQFPDLHSELNLSSLELGDSALYFCASSVGDVPTYEQFFGPGTRLTVL.

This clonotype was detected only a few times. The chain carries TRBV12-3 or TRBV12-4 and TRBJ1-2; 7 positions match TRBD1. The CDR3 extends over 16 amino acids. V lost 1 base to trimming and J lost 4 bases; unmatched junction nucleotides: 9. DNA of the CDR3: TGTGCCAGCAGTTTAGGGAGAGACGGGACAGTCTATGGCTACACCTTC. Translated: CASSLGRDGTVYGYTF.

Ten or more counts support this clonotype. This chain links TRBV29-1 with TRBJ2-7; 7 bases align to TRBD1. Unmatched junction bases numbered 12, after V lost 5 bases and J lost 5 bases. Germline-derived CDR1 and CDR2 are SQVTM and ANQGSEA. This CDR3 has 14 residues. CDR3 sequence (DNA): TGCAGCGTTTCTCTACCGGGACAGTCCAACGAGCAGTACTTC. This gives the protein CSVSLPGQSNEQYF.

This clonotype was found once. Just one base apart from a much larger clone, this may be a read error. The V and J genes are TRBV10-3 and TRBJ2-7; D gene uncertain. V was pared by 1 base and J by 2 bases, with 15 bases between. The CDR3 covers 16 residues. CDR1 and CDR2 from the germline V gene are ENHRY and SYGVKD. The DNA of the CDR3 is TGTGCCATCAGTGAGTTGAAACGTTCTGGGCCCTACGAGCAGTACTTC. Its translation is CAISELKRSGPYEQYF.

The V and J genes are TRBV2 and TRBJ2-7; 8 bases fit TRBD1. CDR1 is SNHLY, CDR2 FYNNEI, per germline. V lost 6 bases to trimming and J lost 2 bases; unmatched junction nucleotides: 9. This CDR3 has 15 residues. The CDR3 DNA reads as TGTGCCAGCAGCCATGGGACAGGACTTACCTACGAGCAGTACTTC. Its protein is CASSHGTGLTYEQYF.

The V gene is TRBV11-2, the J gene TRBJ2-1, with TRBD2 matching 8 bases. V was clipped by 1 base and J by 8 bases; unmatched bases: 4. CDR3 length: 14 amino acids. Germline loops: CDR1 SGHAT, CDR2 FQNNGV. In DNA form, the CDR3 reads TGTGCCAGCAGCTTAGGCGGGGGGAGTGATGAGCAGTTCTTC. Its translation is CASSLGGGSDEQFF.

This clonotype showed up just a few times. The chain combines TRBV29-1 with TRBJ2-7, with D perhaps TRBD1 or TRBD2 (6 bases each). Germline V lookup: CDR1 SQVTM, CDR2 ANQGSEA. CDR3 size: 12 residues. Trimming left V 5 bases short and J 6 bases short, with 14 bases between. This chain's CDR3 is CSVPGGACEQYF. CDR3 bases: TGCAGCGTTCCCGGGGGCGCGTGCGAGCAGTACTTC.

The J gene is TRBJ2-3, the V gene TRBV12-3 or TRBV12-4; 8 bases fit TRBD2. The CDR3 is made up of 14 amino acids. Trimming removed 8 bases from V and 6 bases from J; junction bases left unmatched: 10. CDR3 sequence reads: CASCTGGPGDTQYF. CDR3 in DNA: TGTGCCAGCTGCACGGGGGGGCCAGGGGATACGCAGTATTTT.

The CDR3 nucleotides are TGTGCCAGCAGCGCGCCCGGGATAGCCAAAAACATTCAGTACTTC. Translated, it gives CASSAPGIAKNIQYF. This chain connects TRBV3-1 to TRBJ2-4; tentatively, D is TRBD2 (5 bases). V shed 5 bases and J shed 0 bases, with 11 bases lying between them. From germline, CDR1 is LGHDT and CDR2 YNNKEL (reference sequence). This CDR3 contains 15 residues.

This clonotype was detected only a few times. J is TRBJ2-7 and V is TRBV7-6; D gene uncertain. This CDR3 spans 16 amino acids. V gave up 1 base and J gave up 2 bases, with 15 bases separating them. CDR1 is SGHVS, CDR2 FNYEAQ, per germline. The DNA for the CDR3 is TGTGCCAGCAGCTTAGGCGGAGCTTCATCCACCTACGAGCAGTACTTC. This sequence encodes CASSLGGASSTYEQYF.

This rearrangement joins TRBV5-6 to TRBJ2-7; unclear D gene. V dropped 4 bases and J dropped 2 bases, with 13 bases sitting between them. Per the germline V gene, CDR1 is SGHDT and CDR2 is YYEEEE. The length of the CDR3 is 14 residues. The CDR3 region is CASSPPETPYEQYF. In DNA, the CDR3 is TGTGCCAGCAGCCCCCCGGAGACTCCCTACGAGCAGTACTTC.

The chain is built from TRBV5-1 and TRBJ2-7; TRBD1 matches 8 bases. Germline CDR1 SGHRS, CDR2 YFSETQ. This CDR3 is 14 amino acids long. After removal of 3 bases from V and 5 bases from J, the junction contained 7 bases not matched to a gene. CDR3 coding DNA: TGCGCCAGCAGCTGGAGGACAGGGTCCGACGAGCAGTACTTC. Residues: CASSWRTGSDEQYF.

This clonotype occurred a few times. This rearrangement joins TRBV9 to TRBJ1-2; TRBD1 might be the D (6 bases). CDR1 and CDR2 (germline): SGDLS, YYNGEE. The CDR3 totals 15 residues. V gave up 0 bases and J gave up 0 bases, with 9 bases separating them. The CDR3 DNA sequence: TGTGCCAGCAGCGTAGATGGACAGTCTAACTATGGCTACACCTTC. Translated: CASSVDGQSNYGYTF.

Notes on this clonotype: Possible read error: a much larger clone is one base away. The CDR3 DNA reads TGTGCCAGCAGAGTAGTGAACACTGGAGCTTTCTTT. It codes for CASRVVNTGAFF. The rearrangement uses TRBV16 and TRBJ1-1; D unresolved. Germline V gene data show CDR1 as KGHSY and CDR2 as FQNENV. The length of the CDR3 is 12 residues.

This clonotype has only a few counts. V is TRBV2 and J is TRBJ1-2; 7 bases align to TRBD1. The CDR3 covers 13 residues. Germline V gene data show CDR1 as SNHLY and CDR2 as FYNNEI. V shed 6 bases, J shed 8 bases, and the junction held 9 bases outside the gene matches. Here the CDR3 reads CASRGDRVNGYTF. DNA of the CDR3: TGTGCCAGCAGAGGGGACAGAGTCAACGGCTACACCTTC.

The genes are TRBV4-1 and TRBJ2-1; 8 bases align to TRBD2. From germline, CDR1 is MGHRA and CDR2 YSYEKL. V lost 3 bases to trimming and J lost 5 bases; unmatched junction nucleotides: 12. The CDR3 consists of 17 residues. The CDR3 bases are TGCGCCAGCAGCCACCACCCCGGGACTAGACTAGACAATGAGCAGTTCTTC. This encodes CASSHHPGTRLDNEQFF.

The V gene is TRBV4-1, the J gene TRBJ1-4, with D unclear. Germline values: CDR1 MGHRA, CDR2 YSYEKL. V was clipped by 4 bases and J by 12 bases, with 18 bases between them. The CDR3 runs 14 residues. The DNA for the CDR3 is TGCGCCAGCAGCCTGACGGACCGCAGGTTGGAACTGTTTTTT. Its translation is CASSLTDRRLELFF.

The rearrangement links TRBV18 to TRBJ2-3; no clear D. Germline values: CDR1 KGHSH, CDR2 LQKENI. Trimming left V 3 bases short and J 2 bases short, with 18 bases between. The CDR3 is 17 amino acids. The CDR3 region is CASSPPNAPGTTDTQYF. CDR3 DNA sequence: TGTGCCAGCTCACCCCCAAACGCACCGGGTACCACAGATACGCAGTATTTT.

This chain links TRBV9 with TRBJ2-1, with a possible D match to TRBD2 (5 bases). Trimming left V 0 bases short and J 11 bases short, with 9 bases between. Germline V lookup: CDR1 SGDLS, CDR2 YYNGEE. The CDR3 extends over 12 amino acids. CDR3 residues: CASSVGGQKQFF. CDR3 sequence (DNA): TGTGCCAGCAGCGTAGGCGGGCAGAAGCAGTTCTTC. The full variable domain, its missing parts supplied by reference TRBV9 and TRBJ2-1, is DSGVTQTPKHLITATGQRVTLRCSPRSGDLSVYWYQQSLDQGLQFLIQYYNGEERAKGNILERFSAQQFPDLHSELNLSSLELGDSALYFCASSVGGQKQFFGPGTRLTVL.

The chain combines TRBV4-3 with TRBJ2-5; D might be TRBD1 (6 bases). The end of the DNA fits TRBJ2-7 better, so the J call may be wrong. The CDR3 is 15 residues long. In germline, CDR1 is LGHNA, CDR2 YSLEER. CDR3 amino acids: CASSPGTNFNYEQYF. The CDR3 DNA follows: TGCGCCAGCAGCCCGGGGACAAATTTTAACTACGAGCAGTACTTC.

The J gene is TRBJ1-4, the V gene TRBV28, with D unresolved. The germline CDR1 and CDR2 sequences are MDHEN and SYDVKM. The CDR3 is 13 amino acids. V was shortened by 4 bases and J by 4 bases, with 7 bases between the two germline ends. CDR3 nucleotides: TGTGCCAGCAGTTCCTCTGTTAATGAAAAACTGTTTTTT. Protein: CASSSSVNEKLFF.

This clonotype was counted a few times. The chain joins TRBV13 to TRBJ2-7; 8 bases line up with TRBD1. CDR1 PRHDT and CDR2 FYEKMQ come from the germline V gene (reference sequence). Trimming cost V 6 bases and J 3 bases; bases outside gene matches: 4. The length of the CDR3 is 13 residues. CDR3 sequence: CASRFTGGYEQYF. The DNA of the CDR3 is TGTGCCAGCAGGTTCACAGGGGGCTACGAGCAGTACTTC.

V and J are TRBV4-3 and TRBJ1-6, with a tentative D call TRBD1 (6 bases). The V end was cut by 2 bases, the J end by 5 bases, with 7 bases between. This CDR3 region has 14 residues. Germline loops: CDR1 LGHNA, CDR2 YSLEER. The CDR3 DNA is TGCGCCAGCAGCCAAAACAGGGATAATTCACCCCTCCACTTT. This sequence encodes CASSQNRDNSPLHF.

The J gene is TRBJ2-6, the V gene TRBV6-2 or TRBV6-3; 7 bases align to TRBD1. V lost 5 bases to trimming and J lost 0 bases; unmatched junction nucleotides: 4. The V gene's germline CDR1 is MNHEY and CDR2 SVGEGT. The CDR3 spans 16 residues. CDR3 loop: CASSGQARSGANVLTF. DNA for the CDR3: TGTGCCAGCAGTGGACAGGCTCGCTCTGGGGCCAACGTCCTGACTTTC.

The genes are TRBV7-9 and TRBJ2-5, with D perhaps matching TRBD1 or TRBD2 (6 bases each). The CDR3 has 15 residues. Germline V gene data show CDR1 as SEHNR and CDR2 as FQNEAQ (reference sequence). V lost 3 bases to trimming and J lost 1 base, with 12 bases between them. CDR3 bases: TGTGCCAGCAGCTTCTCAGGGGAGGTCCAAGAGACCCAGTACTTC. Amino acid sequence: CASSFSGEVQETQYF.

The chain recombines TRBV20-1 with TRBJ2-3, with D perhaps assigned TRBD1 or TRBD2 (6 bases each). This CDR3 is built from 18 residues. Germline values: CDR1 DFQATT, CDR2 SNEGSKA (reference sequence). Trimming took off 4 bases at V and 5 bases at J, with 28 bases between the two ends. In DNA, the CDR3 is TGCAGTGCTATGGGGGCGCTTCAGGTGTGGCGGAGGGGAGATACGCAGTATTTT. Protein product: CSAMGALQVWRRGDTQYF.

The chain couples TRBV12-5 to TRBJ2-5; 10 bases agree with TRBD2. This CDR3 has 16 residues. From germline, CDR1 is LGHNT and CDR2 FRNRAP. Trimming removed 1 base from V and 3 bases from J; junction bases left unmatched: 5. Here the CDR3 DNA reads TGTGCTAGTGGTTTGGATCGTCTAGCGGGAGAAGAGACCCAGTACTTC. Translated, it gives CASGLDRLAGEETQYF.